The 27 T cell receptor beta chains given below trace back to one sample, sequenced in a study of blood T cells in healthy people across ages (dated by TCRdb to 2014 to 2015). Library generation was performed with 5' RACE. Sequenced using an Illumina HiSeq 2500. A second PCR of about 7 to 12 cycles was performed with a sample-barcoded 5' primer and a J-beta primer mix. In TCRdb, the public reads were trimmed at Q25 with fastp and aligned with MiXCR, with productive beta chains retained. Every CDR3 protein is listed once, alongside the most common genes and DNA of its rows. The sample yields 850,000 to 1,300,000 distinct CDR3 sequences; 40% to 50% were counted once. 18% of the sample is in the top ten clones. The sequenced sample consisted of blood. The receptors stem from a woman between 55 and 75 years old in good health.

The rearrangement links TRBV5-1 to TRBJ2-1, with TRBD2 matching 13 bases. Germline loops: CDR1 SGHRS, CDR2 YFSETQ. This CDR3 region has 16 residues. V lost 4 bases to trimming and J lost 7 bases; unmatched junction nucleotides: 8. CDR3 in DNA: TGCGCCAGCAGCCCGTCGGGACTAGCGGGATTAAATGAGCAGTTCTTC. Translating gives CASSPSGLAGLNEQFF.

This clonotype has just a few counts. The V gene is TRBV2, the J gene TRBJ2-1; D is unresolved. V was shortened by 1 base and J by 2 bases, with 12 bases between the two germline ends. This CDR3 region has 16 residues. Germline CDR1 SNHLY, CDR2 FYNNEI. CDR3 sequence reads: CASSEGTGPTYNEQFF. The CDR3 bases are TGTGCCAGCAGTGAAGGTACGGGCCCTACCTACAATGAGCAGTTCTTC.

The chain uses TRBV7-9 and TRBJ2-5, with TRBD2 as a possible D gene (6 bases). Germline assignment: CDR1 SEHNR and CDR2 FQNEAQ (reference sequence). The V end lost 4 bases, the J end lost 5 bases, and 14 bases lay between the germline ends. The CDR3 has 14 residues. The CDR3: CASSSSSSGETQYF. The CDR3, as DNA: TGTGCCAGCAGCTCCAGTTCGAGCGGGGAGACCCAGTACTTC.

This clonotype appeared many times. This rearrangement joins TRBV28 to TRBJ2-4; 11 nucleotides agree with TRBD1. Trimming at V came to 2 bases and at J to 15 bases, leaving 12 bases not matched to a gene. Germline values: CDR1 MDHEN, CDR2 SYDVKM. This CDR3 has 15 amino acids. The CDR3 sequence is CASSLAGQGAMFRYF. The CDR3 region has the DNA TGTGCCAGCAGTTTAGCCGGACAGGGGGCAATGTTCCGGTACTTC.

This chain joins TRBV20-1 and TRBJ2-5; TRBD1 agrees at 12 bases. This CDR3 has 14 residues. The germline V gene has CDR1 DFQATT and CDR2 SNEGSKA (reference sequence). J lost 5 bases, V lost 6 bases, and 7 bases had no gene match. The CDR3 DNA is TGCAGTGCGATGCCGGGACAGGGGGCGGAGACCCAGTACTTC. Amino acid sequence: CSAMPGQGAETQYF.

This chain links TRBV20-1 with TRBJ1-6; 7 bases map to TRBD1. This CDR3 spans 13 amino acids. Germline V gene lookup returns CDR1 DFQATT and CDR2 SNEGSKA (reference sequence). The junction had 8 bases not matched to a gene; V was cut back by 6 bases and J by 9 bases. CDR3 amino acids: CSAREGAVSPLHF. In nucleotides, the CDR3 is TGCAGTGCGCGGGAGGGGGCGGTTTCACCCCTCCACTTT.

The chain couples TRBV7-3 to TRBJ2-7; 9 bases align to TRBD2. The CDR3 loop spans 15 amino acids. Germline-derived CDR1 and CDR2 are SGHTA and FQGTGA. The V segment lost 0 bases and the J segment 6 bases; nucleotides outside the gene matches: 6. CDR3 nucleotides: TGTGCCAGCAGCTTAACTCCAGCGGGAGGTGGCGAGCAGTACTTC. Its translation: CASSLTPAGGGEQYF.

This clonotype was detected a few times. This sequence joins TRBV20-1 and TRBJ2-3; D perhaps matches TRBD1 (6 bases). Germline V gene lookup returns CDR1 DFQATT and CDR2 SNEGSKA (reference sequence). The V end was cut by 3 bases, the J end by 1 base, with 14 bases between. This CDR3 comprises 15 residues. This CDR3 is CSARNHRVRTDTQYF. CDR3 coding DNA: TGCAGTGCTAGGAACCACAGGGTTCGCACAGATACGCAGTATTTT.

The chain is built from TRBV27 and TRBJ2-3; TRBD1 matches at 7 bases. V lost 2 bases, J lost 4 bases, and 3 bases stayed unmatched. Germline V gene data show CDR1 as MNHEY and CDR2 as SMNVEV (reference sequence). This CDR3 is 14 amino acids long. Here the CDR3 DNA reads TGTGCCAGCAGTTTAAAGGGGGCCCCAGATACGCAGTATTTT. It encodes CASSLKGAPDTQYF.

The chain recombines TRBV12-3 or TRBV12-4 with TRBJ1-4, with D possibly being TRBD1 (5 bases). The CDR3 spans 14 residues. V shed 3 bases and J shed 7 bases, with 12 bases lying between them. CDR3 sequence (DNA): TGTGCCAGCAGTTTGGAAGGGACCGCTGAAAAACTGTTTTTT. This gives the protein CASSLEGTAEKLFF.

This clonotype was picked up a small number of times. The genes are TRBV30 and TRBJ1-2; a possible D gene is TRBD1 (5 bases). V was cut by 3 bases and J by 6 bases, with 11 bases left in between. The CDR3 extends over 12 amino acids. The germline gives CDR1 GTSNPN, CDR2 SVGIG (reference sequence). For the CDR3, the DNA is TGTGCCTGGAGAGACGCAGGGAATGGCTACACCTTC. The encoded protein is CAWRDAGNGYTF.

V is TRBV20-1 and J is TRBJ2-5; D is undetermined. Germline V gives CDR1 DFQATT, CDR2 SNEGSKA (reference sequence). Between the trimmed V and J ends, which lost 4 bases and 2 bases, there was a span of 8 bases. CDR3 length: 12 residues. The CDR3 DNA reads TGCAGTGCTACCGGATTACAAGAGACCCAGTACTTC. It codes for CSATGLQETQYF.

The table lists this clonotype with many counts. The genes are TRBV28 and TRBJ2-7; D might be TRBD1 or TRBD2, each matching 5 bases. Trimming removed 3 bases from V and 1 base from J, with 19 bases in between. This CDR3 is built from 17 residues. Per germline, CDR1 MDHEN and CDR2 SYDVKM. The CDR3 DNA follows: TGTGCCAGCAGTTTTGAAAGAGGGGTTTCCGGGTCCTACGAGCAGTACTTC. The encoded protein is CASSFERGVSGSYEQYF.

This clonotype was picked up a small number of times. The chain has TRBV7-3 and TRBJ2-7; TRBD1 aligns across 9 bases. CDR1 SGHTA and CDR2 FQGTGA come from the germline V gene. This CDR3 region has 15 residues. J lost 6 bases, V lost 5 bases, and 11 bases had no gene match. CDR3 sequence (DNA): TGTGCCAGCAGCCTCGTCGGACAGGGGTTTAGCGAGCAGTACTTC. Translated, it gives CASSLVGQGFSEQYF. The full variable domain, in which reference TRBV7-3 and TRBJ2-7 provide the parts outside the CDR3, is GAGVSQTPSNKVTEKGKYVELRCDPISGHTALYWYRQSLGQGPEFLIYFQGTGAADDSGLPNDRFFAVRPEGSVSTLKIQRTERGDSAVYLCASSLVGQGFSEQYFGPGTRLTVT.

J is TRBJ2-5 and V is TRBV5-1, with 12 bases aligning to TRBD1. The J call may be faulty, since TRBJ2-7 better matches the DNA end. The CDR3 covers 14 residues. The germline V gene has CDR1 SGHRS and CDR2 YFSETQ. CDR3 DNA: TGCGCCAGCAGCGCCCGGGACAGGGGGCCCGAGCAGTACTTC. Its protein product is CASSARDRGPEQYF.

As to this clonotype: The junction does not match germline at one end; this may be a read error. This CDR3 reads CATSRGFTDTQYF. CDR3 DNA sequence: TGTGCCACCAGTAGAGGGTTCACAGATACGCAGTATTTT. This chain links TRBV15 with TRBJ2-3, with a tentative D call TRBD2 (5 bases). The CDR3 sequence is 13 residues long. Germline V gene lookup returns CDR1 LNHNV and CDR2 YYDKDF (reference sequence).

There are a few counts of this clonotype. The CDR3 is CSAQGARVSETQYF. For the CDR3, the DNA is TGCAGTGCCCAGGGGGCGAGGGTGTCGGAGACCCAGTACTTC. The V and J genes are TRBV20-1 and TRBJ2-5; 8 bases align to TRBD1. The CDR3 totals 14 residues. The V and J ends lost 6 bases and 5 bases, in that order; junction bases with no gene match: 11. The germline gives CDR1 DFQATT, CDR2 SNEGSKA (reference sequence).

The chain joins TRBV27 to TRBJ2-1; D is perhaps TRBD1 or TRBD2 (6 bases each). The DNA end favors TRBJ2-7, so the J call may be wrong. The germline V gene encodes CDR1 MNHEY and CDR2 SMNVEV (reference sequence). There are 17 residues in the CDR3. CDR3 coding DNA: TGTGCCAGCAGTTTATCACGGAGGGGGACTTCCTACAATGAGCAGTACTTC. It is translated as CASSLSRRGTSYNEQYF.

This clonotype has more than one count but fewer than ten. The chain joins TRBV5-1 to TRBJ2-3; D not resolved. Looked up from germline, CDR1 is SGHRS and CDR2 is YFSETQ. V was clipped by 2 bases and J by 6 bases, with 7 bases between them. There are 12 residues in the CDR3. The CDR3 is CASSFNVDTQYF. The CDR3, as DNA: TGCGCCAGCAGCTTTAACGTTGATACGCAGTATTTT.

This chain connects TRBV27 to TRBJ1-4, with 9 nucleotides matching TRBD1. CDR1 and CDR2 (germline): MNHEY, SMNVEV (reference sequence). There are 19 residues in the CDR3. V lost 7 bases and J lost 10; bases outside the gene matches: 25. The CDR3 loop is CASTSILTALDRGIGKLFF. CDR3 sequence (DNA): TGTGCCAGCACCTCCATTTTGACCGCTTTGGACAGGGGTATTGGAAAACTGTTTTTT.

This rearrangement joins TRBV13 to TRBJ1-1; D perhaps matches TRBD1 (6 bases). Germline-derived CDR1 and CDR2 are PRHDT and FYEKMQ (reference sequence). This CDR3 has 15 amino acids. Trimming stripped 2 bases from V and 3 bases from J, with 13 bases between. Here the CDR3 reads CASSLKGDWDTEAFF. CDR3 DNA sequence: TGTGCCAGCAGCTTAAAGGGGGACTGGGACACTGAAGCTTTCTTT. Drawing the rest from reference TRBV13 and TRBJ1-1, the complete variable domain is AAGVIQSPRHLIKEKRETATLKCYPIPRHDTVYWYQQGPGQDPQFLISFYEKMQSDKGSIPDRFSAQQFSDYHSELNMSSLELGDSALYFCASSLKGDWDTEAFFGQGTRLTVV.

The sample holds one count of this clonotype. The CDR3 spells CASSLLTGALPHNEQFF. The CDR3 DNA reads as TGTGCCAGCAGTTTGTTGACAGGGGCCCTCCCTCACAATGAGCAGTTCTTC. J is TRBJ2-1 and V is TRBV12-3 or TRBV12-4; TRBD1 matches at 8 bases. The CDR3 totals 17 residues. Unmatched junction bases numbered 12, after V lost 3 bases and J lost 5 bases.

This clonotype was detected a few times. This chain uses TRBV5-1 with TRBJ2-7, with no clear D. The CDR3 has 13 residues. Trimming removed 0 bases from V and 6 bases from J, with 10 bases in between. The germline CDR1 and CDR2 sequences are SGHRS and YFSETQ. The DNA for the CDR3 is TGCGCCAGCAGCTTGGTAGGGCGGTCCGAGCAGTACTTC. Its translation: CASSLVGRSEQYF.

The CDR3 protein is CASSFPRGGQGEDTQYF. CDR3 DNA: TGTGCCAGCAGTTTCCCCCGGGGTGGCCAGGGTGAAGATACGCAGTATTTT. The chain recombines TRBV28 with TRBJ2-3; D tentatively reads TRBD1 or TRBD2 (5 bases each). The CDR3 is 17 amino acids. Germline V gene data show CDR1 as MDHEN and CDR2 as SYDVKM. Trimming took off 3 bases at V and 5 bases at J, with 21 bases between the two ends.

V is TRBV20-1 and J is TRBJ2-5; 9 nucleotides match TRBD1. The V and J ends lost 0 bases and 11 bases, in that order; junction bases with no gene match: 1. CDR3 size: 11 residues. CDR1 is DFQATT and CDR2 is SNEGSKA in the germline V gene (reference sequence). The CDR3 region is CSAREDRGQYF. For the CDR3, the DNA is TGCAGTGCTAGAGAAGACAGGGGGCAGTACTTC.

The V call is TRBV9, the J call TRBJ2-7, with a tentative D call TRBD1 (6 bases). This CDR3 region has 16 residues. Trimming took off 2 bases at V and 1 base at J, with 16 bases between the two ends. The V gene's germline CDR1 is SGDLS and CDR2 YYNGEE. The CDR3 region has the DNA TGTGCCAGCAGCGTCGGTGTCGGAGGACAGTCCTACGAGCAGTACTTC. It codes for CASSVGVGGQSYEQYF.

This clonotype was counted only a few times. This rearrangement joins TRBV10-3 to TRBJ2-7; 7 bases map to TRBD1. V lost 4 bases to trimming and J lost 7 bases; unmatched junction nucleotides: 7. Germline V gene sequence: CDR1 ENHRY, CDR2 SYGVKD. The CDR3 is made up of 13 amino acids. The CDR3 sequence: CAISGETGEEQYF. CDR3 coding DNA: TGTGCCATCAGTGGTGAAACAGGGGAAGAGCAGTACTTC.